Presented here are 22 T cell receptor beta chains from one specimen sequenced in a study of OX40 agonist ivuxolimab in advanced cancers. TCRdb keeps only in-frame clones here, not all; method: immunoSEQ multiplex PCR. The sample has 90,000 to 100,000 clones, roughly 89% seen once; the top ten hold approximately 0.35%. The starting material was CD4+ or CD8+ T cells sorted from blood, obtained in a trial of the OX40 agonist ivuxolimab. The receptor source for this set is an adult with an advanced solid tumor such as melanoma, head and neck, liver or kidney cancer.

The table lists this clone with a count of one. The chain has TRBV19 and TRBJ1-5; the D is unclear. Per the germline V gene, CDR1 is LNHDA and CDR2 is SQIVND (reference sequence). Trimming shortened V by 5 bases and J by 5 bases, and 16 bases separated the two germline ends. The CDR3 covers 15 residues. Written as DNA, the CDR3 is TGTGCCAGTAGTCCCACTCCGGACTTTGATCAGCCCCAGCATTTT. Its protein product is CASSPTPDFDQPQHF.

CDR3 DNA: TGTGCCAGCAGCTTAGAACGGGGGGGCTCAACGAATACGCAGTATTTT. This gives the protein CASSLERGGSTNTQYF. The genes are TRBV11-3 and TRBJ2-3, with 8 bases that match TRBD2. The CDR3 is 16 amino acids. Germline CDR1 and CDR2: SGHNT and YENEEA. With V trimmed by 0 bases and J by 7 bases, 9 bases remained unmatched.

The chain carries TRBV5-6 and TRBJ2-1; 13 bases align to TRBD2. J gave up 9 bases and V 5 bases, and 8 bases lay outside the gene matches. The CDR3 is 15 residues long. Germline CDR1 and CDR2: SGHDT and YYEEEE. The CDR3 nucleotides are TGTGCCAGCAGATCGGGACTAGCGGGGTTGGCTGAGCAGTTCTTC. This gives the protein CASRSGLAGLAEQFF.

The chain has TRBV18 and TRBJ2-5, with D perhaps matching TRBD1 (6 bases). V shed 1 base and J shed 1 base, with 10 bases lying between them. The CDR3 is made up of 15 amino acids. Germline CDR1 KGHSH, CDR2 LQKENI. Here the CDR3 reads CASSPQQGPQETQYF. The CDR3 DNA reads as TGTGCCAGCTCACCACAACAGGGCCCCCAAGAGACCCAGTACTTC.

The chain joins TRBV6-6 to TRBJ1-5; TRBD1 might be the D (5 bases). V gave up 8 bases and J gave up 2 bases, with 10 bases separating them. This CDR3 has 13 residues. The V gene's germline CDR1 is MNHNY and CDR2 SVGAGI (reference sequence). The CDR3 here is CASAWGRNQPQHF. CDR3 DNA: TGTGCCAGCGCCTGGGGACGCAATCAGCCCCAGCATTTT.

V and J are TRBV5-1 and TRBJ2-3; D unresolved. The CDR3 runs to 14 residues. V dropped 0 bases and J dropped 2 bases, with 7 bases sitting between them. Germline CDR1 reads SGHRS; CDR2 reads YFSETQ. CDR3: CASSLERYTDTQYF. The CDR3 region has the DNA TGCGCCAGCAGCTTGGAGCGATACACAGATACGCAGTATTTT.

This clone was detected once. This CDR3 is CASSPRGTGGYEQYF. The CDR3, as DNA: TGTGCCAGCTCACCGCGAGGGACAGGGGGCTATGAGCAGTACTTC. The rearrangement links TRBV18 to TRBJ2-7; TRBD1 matches 12 bases. The CDR3 is 15 amino acids. Germline-derived CDR1 and CDR2 are KGHSH and LQKENI. V was pared by 3 bases and J by 7 bases, with 7 bases of the junction left unmatched.

V usage is TRBV5-4 and J usage is TRBJ1-1; maybe TRBD1 (5 bases). Germline V gene lookup returns CDR1 SGHNT and CDR2 YYREEE (reference sequence). This CDR3 spans 12 amino acids. V lost 4 bases and J 6 bases, leaving 10 bases between the germline ends. In DNA form, the CDR3 reads TGTGCCAGCAGCGCCCCGGGGCCTGAAGCTTTCTTT. This encodes CASSAPGPEAFF.

The gene calls are TRBV4-3 and TRBJ2-2; TRBD2 matches at 9 bases. Germline values: CDR1 LGHNA, CDR2 YSLEER. Trimming at V came to 4 bases and at J to 3 bases, leaving 6 bases not matched to a gene. The CDR3 covers 16 residues. The CDR3 spells CASSPRTSAYTGELFF. The CDR3 DNA is TGCGCCAGCAGCCCCAGGACTAGCGCATACACCGGGGAGCTGTTTTTT.

CDR3 sequence: CASGSLGGSVEQFF. The CDR3 bases are TGTGCTAGTGGTTCCCTAGGGGGATCGGTTGAGCAGTTCTTC. The chain recombines TRBV12-5 with TRBJ2-1, with D possibly TRBD1 on 6 matching bases. The germline V and J ends were trimmed by 4 bases and 9 bases, with 16 bases remaining between them. The CDR3 covers 14 residues. CDR1 and CDR2 (germline): LGHNT, FRNRAP. Full variable domain (rest looked up from reference TRBV12-5 and TRBJ2-1): DARVTQTPRHKVTEMGQEVTMRCQPILGHNTVFWYRQTMMQGLELLAYFRNRAPLDDSGMPKDRFSAEMPDATLATLKIQPSEPRDSAVYFCASGSLGGSVEQFFGPGTRLTVL.

The chain combines TRBV29-1 with TRBJ2-3; D may be TRBD1 (5 bases). V lost 4 bases and J lost 0, with 8 bases in between. CDR1 is SQVTM, CDR2 ANQGSEA, per germline. This CDR3 has 13 residues. This CDR3 is CSVGQPSTDTQYF. CDR3 bases: TGCAGCGTTGGACAGCCTAGCACAGATACGCAGTATTTT.

This chain connects TRBV9 to TRBJ2-1; no firm D call. This CDR3 is 13 amino acids long. CDR1 SGDLS and CDR2 YYNGEE come from the germline V gene. The V end lost 3 bases, the J end lost 1 base, and 5 bases lay between the germline ends. The CDR3 DNA follows: TGTGCCAGCAGCGGTGGGTCCTACAATGAGCAGTTCTTC. It yields the protein CASSGGSYNEQFF.

The rearrangement joins TRBV6-5 to TRBJ1-2; TRBD1 agrees at 9 bases. Germline CDR1 is MNHEY and CDR2 is SVGAGI. The CDR3 contains 15 residues. Germline trimming cut 0 bases from V and 7 bases from J; bases unmatched to any gene: 6. The CDR3 here is CASSYSNRGLGGYTF. The CDR3 DNA is TGTGCCAGCAGTTACTCGAACAGGGGGCTAGGTGGCTACACCTTC.

The chain employs TRBV7-9 and TRBJ2-1; 13 bases match TRBD2. Germline loops: CDR1 SEHNR, CDR2 FQNEAQ (reference sequence). The CDR3 is made up of 16 amino acids. With V trimmed by 3 bases and J by 10 bases, 9 bases remained unmatched. The CDR3 region is CASSLTLAGGPGEQFF. CDR3 DNA sequence: TGTGCCAGCAGCTTGACACTAGCGGGAGGGCCGGGGGAGCAGTTCTTC.

The chain uses TRBV14 and TRBJ2-5; D ambiguous. This CDR3 spans 15 amino acids. Looked up from germline, CDR1 is SGHDN and CDR2 is FVKESK. Trimming took off 0 bases at V and 1 base at J, with 9 bases between the two ends. CDR3: CASSQDSPLQETQYF. CDR3 DNA: TGTGCCAGCAGCCAAGATAGCCCCCTCCAAGAGACCCAGTACTTC.

J is TRBJ2-7 and V is TRBV4-3; TRBD1 aligns across 8 bases. The CDR3 has 13 residues. V was clipped by 3 bases and J by 3 bases; unmatched bases: 1. Germline V lookup: CDR1 LGHNA, CDR2 YSLEER. CDR3 in amino acids: CASSQDRVYEQYF. Written as DNA, the CDR3 is TGCGCCAGCAGCCAGGACAGGGTCTACGAGCAGTACTTC.

CDR3 DNA: TGTGCCACCAGCAGAGGCCTTGCCTGGGACAGAGCCTACGAGCAGTACTTC. Translation: CATSRGLAWDRAYEQYF. The J gene is TRBJ2-7, the V gene TRBV15; 7 bases are a match to TRBD1. The junction had 11 bases not matched to a gene; V was cut back by 1 base and J by 2 bases. The germline CDR1 and CDR2 sequences are LNHNV and YYDKDF (reference sequence). The CDR3 extends over 17 amino acids.

The chain joins TRBV30 to TRBJ1-5; 10 bases agree with TRBD1. The CDR3 is 18 residues long. The ends lost 3 bases at V and 0 bases at J; junction bases unmatched: 11. Per the germline V gene, CDR1 is GTSNPN and CDR2 is SVGIG (reference sequence). Here the CDR3 DNA reads TGTGCCTGGAGCTACTCCGGGACAGGGGATTATAGCAATCAGCCCCAGCATTTT. Its translation: CAWSYSGTGDYSNQPQHF. Based on the CDR3 plus reference TRBV30 and TRBJ1-5, the full variable domain is SQTIHQWPATLVQPVGSPLSLECTVEGTSNPNLYWYRQAAGRGLQLLFYSVGIGQISSEVPQNLSASRPQDRQFILSSKKLLLSDSGFYLCAWSYSGTGDYSNQPQHFGDGTRLSIL.

This rearrangement joins TRBV6-1 to TRBJ2-7, with TRBD1 identical over 10 bases. CDR3 length: 14 amino acids. Germline-derived CDR1 and CDR2 are MNHNS and SASEGT. V was pared by 5 bases and J by 3 bases, with 4 bases of the junction left unmatched. The CDR3 DNA sequence: TGTGCCAGCAGTAGACAGGGGGCGCGCTACGAGCAGTACTTC. Translated, it gives CASSRQGARYEQYF.

The V gene is TRBV16, the J gene TRBJ1-5; a weak D match, TRBD1 (5 bases). V lost 2 bases to trimming and J lost 8 bases, with 16 bases between them. CDR1 is KGHSY, CDR2 FQNENV, per germline. This CDR3 has 15 residues. In DNA, the CDR3 is TGTGCCAGCAGCCAAGGGGCACAGCGGGGAAAGCCCCAGCATTTT. Translating gives CASSQGAQRGKPQHF.

The rearrangement joins TRBV6-5 to TRBJ1-2; 8 bases map to TRBD1. This CDR3 is 15 amino acids long. After removal of 2 bases from V and 0 bases from J, the junction contained 2 bases not matched to a gene. Germline V gene lookup returns CDR1 MNHEY and CDR2 SVGAGI. The CDR3 is CASSYMGQANYGYTF. For the CDR3, the DNA is TGTGCCAGCAGTTACATGGGACAGGCTAACTATGGCTACACCTTC.

The chain couples TRBV11-2 to TRBJ1-2; a possible D gene is TRBD1 (6 bases). Germline V gene lookup returns CDR1 SGHAT and CDR2 FQNNGV. The CDR3 totals 15 residues. Trimming cost V 0 bases and J 3 bases, with 11 bases left between them. The CDR3 DNA reads TGTGCCAGCAGCTTAGATCCGGAGGGGGACTATGGCTACACCTTC. It is translated as CASSLDPEGDYGYTF.